These 25 T cell receptor beta chains were all obtained from the same sample, sequenced in a study of Ad26.COV2.S vaccination and SARS-CoV-2 variants. Libraries were prepared by immunoSEQ multiplex PCR; TCRdb keeps only in-frame clonotypes and omits some of them. This sample has about 680,000 clones, with roughly 90% found just once. Treatment given: roughly 18 received Ad26.COV2.S at low or high dose, single or two shots; several received placebo; per-sample allocation not given. Samples analyzed were those drawn on day 63 after the first vaccine or placebo injection. The sample was peripheral blood, taken in a trial of Ad26.COV2.S vaccine versus placebo. All receptors come from a person aged 18-60 years who received the Ad26.COV2.S COVID-19 vaccine or a placebo.

V usage is TRBV7-9 and J usage is TRBJ2-3, with 8 nucleotides matching TRBD1. V lost 4 bases to trimming and J lost 1 base; unmatched junction nucleotides: 7. This CDR3 is 16 amino acids long. Looked up from germline, CDR1 is SEHNR and CDR2 is FQNEAQ (reference sequence). The CDR3 spells CASSWGTGGGTDTQYF. The CDR3 nucleotides are TGTGCCAGCAGCTGGGGGACAGGCGGGGGCACAGATACGCAGTATTTT.

This clone was counted once. Within the sample, other DNA sequences also encode this same CDR3. V usage is TRBV9 and J usage is TRBJ2-7, with 8 bases matching TRBD2. The ends lost 0 bases at V and 2 bases at J; junction bases unmatched: 1. CDR1 is SGDLS, CDR2 YYNGEE, per germline. The CDR3 is 14 residues long. The CDR3 reads CASSVGGLAYEQYF. The DNA for the CDR3 is TGTGCCAGCAGCGTAGGGGGACTAGCCTACGAGCAGTACTTC.

This sequence joins TRBV19 and TRBJ2-2; the D is unclear. The CDR3 loop spans 12 amino acids. Trimming cost V 5 bases and J 1 base, with 2 bases left between them. Looked up from germline, CDR1 is LNHDA and CDR2 is SQIVND (reference sequence). CDR3: CASSQNTGELFF. CDR3 sequence (DNA): TGTGCCAGTAGTCAGAACACCGGGGAGCTGTTTTTT. The full variable domain, rest sourced from reference TRBV19 and TRBJ2-2, is DGGITQSPKYLFRKEGQNVTLSCEQNLNHDAMYWYRQDPGQGLRLIYYSQIVNDFQKGDIAEGYSVSREKKESFPLTVTSAQKNPTAFYLCASSQNTGELFFGEGSRLTVL.

The chain links TRBV14 to TRBJ2-1, with D unresolved. Germline V gene sequence: CDR1 SGHDN, CDR2 FVKESK. The CDR3 totals 9 residues. The V gene lost 7 bases and the J gene lost 12 bases, with 7 bases spanning the gap. The CDR3 is CASTLGQFF. For the CDR3, the DNA is TGTGCCAGCACCCTTGGGCAGTTCTTC.

This sequence joins TRBV5-1 and TRBJ1-1, with TRBD1 identical over 12 bases. This CDR3 contains 15 residues. Germline CDR1 reads SGHRS; CDR2 reads YFSETQ. After removal of 4 bases from V and 4 bases from J, the junction contained 5 bases not matched to a gene. CDR3 in amino acids: CASSPGQGAGTEAFF. CDR3 sequence (DNA): TGCGCCAGCAGCCCGGGACAGGGGGCGGGCACTGAAGCTTTCTTT.

This clone was seen just once. The chain recombines TRBV11-1 with TRBJ2-6, with 8 bases identical to TRBD1. V shed 6 bases, J shed 3 bases, and the junction held 7 bases outside the gene matches. The V gene's germline CDR1 is SGHAT and CDR2 FQDESV (reference sequence). The CDR3 contains 16 residues. CDR3 DNA sequence: TGTGCCAGCAGGCAAAAGACAGGGGTTGGGGCCAACGTCCTGACTTTC. Protein: CASRQKTGVGANVLTF.

The rearrangement links TRBV9 to TRBJ2-5; 7 bases are a match to TRBD2. The germline V gene has CDR1 SGDLS and CDR2 YYNGEE. V lost 0 bases to trimming and J lost 6 bases; unmatched junction nucleotides: 2. This CDR3 region has 13 residues. The CDR3 reads CASSVAGGQTQYF. CDR3 coding DNA: TGTGCCAGCAGCGTAGCGGGGGGACAGACCCAGTACTTC.

V and J are TRBV5-5 and TRBJ1-5; D uncertain. Germline assignment: CDR1 SGHKS and CDR2 YYEKEE (reference sequence). The CDR3 extends over 14 amino acids. V was cut by 0 bases and J by 2 bases, with 6 bases left in between. The CDR3 reads CASSLAWGNQPQHF. The CDR3 nucleotides read TGTGCCAGCAGCTTGGCTTGGGGCAATCAGCCCCAGCATTTT.

This clone occurred once. The chain carries TRBV7-8 and TRBJ1-4, with D hard to call. Germline loops: CDR1 SGHVS, CDR2 FQNEAQ. With 2 bases removed from V and 5 bases from J, the gap between germline ends came to 6 bases. This CDR3 region has 13 residues. The CDR3 loop reads CASSLYLNEKLFF. The CDR3 nucleotides read TGTGCCAGCAGCTTATACTTGAATGAAAAACTGTTTTTT.

For the CDR3, the DNA is TGCGCCAGCAGCTTGGATCCCGCTAGCTCCTACAATGAGCAGTTCTTC. Encoded protein: CASSLDPASSYNEQFF. The genes are TRBV5-1 and TRBJ2-1; D unresolved. The V and J ends lost 0 bases and 0 bases respectively, with 10 bases between them. The CDR3 runs to 16 residues. The germline CDR1 and CDR2 sequences are SGHRS and YFSETQ.

The gene calls are TRBV11-3 and TRBJ2-7, with D unresolved. V lost 3 bases and J lost 8, with 14 bases in between. Germline-derived CDR1 and CDR2 are SGHNT and YENEEA. CDR3 length: 13 amino acids. Here the CDR3 DNA reads TGTGCCAGCAGCTTCTCGTACGTACAAAAGCAGTACTTC. Protein sequence: CASSFSYVQKQYF. The variable domain in full, with the rest retrieved from reference TRBV11-3 and TRBJ2-7, is EAGVVQSPRYKIIEKKQPVAFWCNPISGHNTLYWYLQNLGQGPELLIRYENEEAVDDSQLPKDRFSAERLKGVDSTLKIQPAELGDSAVYLCASSFSYVQKQYFGPGTRLTVT.

The chain couples TRBV7-8 to TRBJ2-3, with 13 nucleotides matching TRBD2. Germline loops: CDR1 SGHVS, CDR2 FQNEAQ. This CDR3 region has 16 residues. Trimming took 5 bases from V and 5 from J; bases not matched to a gene: 7. CDR3 protein: CASSKRTSGRGDTQYF. In nucleotides, the CDR3 is TGTGCCAGCAGCAAACGGACTAGCGGGAGAGGAGATACGCAGTATTTT.

The J gene is TRBJ2-7, the V gene TRBV6-5; D possibly corresponds to TRBD1 (6 bases). With 8 bases removed from V and 6 bases from J, the gap between germline ends came to 17 bases. CDR1 is MNHEY, CDR2 SVGAGI, per germline. The CDR3 is 13 residues long. Here the CDR3 DNA reads TGTGCCAGCGCCGGGACAAGGCTTGGCGAGCAGTACTTC. This encodes CASAGTRLGEQYF.

The chain combines TRBV19 with TRBJ2-6; 7 bases line up with TRBD1. V lost 6 bases to trimming and J lost 2 bases; unmatched junction nucleotides: 4. From germline, CDR1 is LNHDA and CDR2 SQIVND (reference sequence). The CDR3 extends over 15 amino acids. Here the CDR3 reads CASRQGQPGANVLTF. Here the CDR3 DNA reads TGTGCCAGTAGGCAGGGACAGCCTGGGGCCAACGTCCTGACTTTC.

The chain uses TRBV27 and TRBJ1-2; D unclear. This CDR3 has 13 amino acids. Trimming stripped 3 bases from V and 7 bases from J, with 12 bases between. Germline CDR1 MNHEY, CDR2 SMNVEV (reference sequence). The CDR3 spells CASSLGPYSGYTF. The CDR3, as DNA: TGTGCCAGCAGTTTGGGCCCCTACTCTGGCTACACCTTC.

Many counts were recorded for this clone. The V gene is TRBV7-9, the J gene TRBJ2-1; 8 bases are a match to TRBD1. Germline loops: CDR1 SEHNR, CDR2 FQNEAQ (reference sequence). The trim removed 8 bases at V and 5 bases at J, leaving 5 bases unmatched. The CDR3 extends over 13 amino acids. The CDR3 loop is CASSKTGDNEQFF. DNA of the CDR3: TGTGCCAGCTCTAAGACAGGGGACAATGAGCAGTTCTTC.

Worth noting for this clone: The sample has other DNA sequences that encode this CDR3 too. This rearrangement joins TRBV12-3 or TRBV12-4 to TRBJ2-6; D is ambiguous. This CDR3 is 13 amino acids long. V lost 2 bases and J 4 bases, leaving 3 bases between the germline ends. The CDR3 DNA is TGTGCCAGCAGTTTACCGGGGGCCAACGTCCTGACTTTC. Translating it yields CASSLPGANVLTF.

This rearrangement joins TRBV9 to TRBJ2-5, with D perhaps matching TRBD2 (6 bases). The length of the CDR3 is 14 residues. V shed 2 bases and J shed 9 bases, with 17 bases lying between them. Per the germline V gene, CDR1 is SGDLS and CDR2 is YYNGEE. CDR3 sequence reads: CASSVGLPSVAQYF. The DNA for the CDR3 is TGTGCCAGCAGCGTCGGACTACCATCCGTGGCCCAGTACTTC.

The chain has TRBV4-2 and TRBJ1-2; perhaps TRBD1 as D (6 bases). This CDR3 is 15 amino acids long. Per the germline V gene, CDR1 is LGHNA and CDR2 is YNFKEQ. V was clipped by 1 base and J by 5 bases, with 14 bases between them. The CDR3 sequence: CASSQAPGGGYGYTF. For the CDR3, the DNA is TGTGCCAGCAGCCAAGCCCCGGGAGGGGGGTATGGCTACACCTTC.

The rearrangement links TRBV9 to TRBJ2-2; D gene unclear. This CDR3 has 15 residues. Between the trimmed V and J ends, which lost 0 bases and 1 base, there was a span of 7 bases. Germline lookup yields CDR1 SGDLS and CDR2 YYNGEE. CDR3: CASSVEERNTGELFF. CDR3 DNA: TGTGCCAGCAGCGTAGAAGAGCGGAACACCGGGGAGCTGTTTTTT.

The V gene is TRBV7-2, the J gene TRBJ1-4, with TRBD1 as a possible D gene (5 bases). The V end lost 3 bases, the J end lost 10 bases, and 21 bases lay between the germline ends. This CDR3 has 16 amino acids. Per germline, CDR1 SGHTA and CDR2 FQGNSA. CDR3: CASSLGGTGLGAKLFF. The DNA for the CDR3 is TGTGCCAGCAGCTTGGGGGGGACGGGGCTTGGTGCAAAACTGTTTTTT.

The rearrangement joins TRBV30 to TRBJ2-2; either TRBD1 or TRBD2 may fit D (5 bases each). Germline CDR1 reads GTSNPN; CDR2 reads SVGIG (reference sequence). The CDR3 is 16 residues long. Trimming cost V 3 bases and J 4 bases, with 18 bases left between them. The CDR3 here is CAWRRTGPRGTGELFF. The CDR3 DNA reads as TGTGCCTGGAGAAGGACGGGGCCTCGGGGCACCGGGGAGCTGTTTTTT.

This clone was detected a few times. The chain combines TRBV12-3 or TRBV12-4 with TRBJ1-1; D gene ambiguous. This CDR3 has 12 residues. V lost 2 bases and J lost 9, with 10 bases in between. This chain's CDR3 is CASSLSHSQAFF. The CDR3, as DNA: TGTGCCAGCAGTTTATCGCACTCACAAGCTTTCTTT.

The J gene is TRBJ2-1, the V gene TRBV3-1 (or the pseudogene TRBV3-2); 7 nucleotides align to TRBD2. With V trimmed by 4 bases and J by 2 bases, 14 bases remained unmatched. The germline V gene has CDR1 LGHDT and CDR2 YNNKEL (reference sequence). The CDR3 loop spans 18 amino acids. The CDR3 loop reads CASSPNVRLAATYNEQFF. The CDR3 DNA reads TGTGCCAGCAGCCCGAACGTGAGGCTAGCGGCCACCTACAATGAGCAGTTCTTC.

This chain joins TRBV6-5 and TRBJ1-1; D call uncertain. Germline CDR1 MNHEY, CDR2 SVGAGI. The CDR3 extends over 13 amino acids. V lost 6 bases to trimming and J lost 1 base, with 9 bases between them. The CDR3 sequence is CASRATANTEAFF. As DNA, the CDR3 is TGTGCCAGCAGGGCCACAGCGAACACTGAAGCTTTCTTT.